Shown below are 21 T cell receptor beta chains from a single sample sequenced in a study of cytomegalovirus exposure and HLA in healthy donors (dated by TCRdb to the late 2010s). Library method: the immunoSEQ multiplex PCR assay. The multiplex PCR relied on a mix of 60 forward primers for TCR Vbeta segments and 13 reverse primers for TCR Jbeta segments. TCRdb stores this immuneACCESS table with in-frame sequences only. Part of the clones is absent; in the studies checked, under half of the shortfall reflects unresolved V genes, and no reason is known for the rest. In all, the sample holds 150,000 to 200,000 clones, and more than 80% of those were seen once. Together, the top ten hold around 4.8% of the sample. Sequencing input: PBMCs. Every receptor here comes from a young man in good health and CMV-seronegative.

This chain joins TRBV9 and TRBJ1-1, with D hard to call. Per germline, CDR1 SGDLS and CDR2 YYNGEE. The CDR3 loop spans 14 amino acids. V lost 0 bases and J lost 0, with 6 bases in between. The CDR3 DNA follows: TGTGCCAGCAGCGTAGGGCACCTGAACACTGAAGCTTTCTTT. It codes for CASSVGHLNTEAFF.

Here the CDR3 reads CASSSEPGQHYGYTF. CDR3 DNA: TGCGCCAGCAGCTCAGAACCGGGACAGCATTATGGCTACACCTTC. The chain links TRBV5-1 to TRBJ1-2, with 7 bases matching TRBD1. Germline CDR1 reads SGHRS; CDR2 reads YFSETQ. This CDR3 has 15 amino acids. V lost 3 bases to trimming and J lost 5 bases; unmatched junction nucleotides: 10. Variable domain in full (rest from reference TRBV5-1 and TRBJ1-2): KAGVTQTPRYLIKTRGQQVTLSCSPISGHRSVSWYQQTPGQGLQFLFEYFSETQRNKGNFPGRFSGRQFSNSRSEMNVSTLELGDSALYLCASSSEPGQHYGYTFGSGTRLTVV.

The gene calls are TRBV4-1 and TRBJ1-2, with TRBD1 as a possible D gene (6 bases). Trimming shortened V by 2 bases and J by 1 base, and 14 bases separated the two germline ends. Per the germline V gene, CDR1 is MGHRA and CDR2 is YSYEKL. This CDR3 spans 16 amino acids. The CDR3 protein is CASSQTTGPFNYGYTF. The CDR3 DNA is TGCGCCAGCAGCCAAACCACAGGGCCCTTTAACTATGGCTACACCTTC.

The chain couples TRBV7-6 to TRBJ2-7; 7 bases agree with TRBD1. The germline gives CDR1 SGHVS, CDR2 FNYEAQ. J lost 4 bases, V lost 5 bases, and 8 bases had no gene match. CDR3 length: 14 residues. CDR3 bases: TGTGCCAGCAGCCCAGGGGGACCCCCTTACGAGCAGTACTTC. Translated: CASSPGGPPYEQYF.

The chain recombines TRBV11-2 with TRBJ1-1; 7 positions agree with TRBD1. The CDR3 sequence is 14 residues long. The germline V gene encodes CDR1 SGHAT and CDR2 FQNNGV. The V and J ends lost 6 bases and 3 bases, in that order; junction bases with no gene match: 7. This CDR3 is CASRLDRVYTEAFF. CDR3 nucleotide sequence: TGTGCCAGCAGACTCGACAGGGTTTACACTGAAGCTTTCTTT.

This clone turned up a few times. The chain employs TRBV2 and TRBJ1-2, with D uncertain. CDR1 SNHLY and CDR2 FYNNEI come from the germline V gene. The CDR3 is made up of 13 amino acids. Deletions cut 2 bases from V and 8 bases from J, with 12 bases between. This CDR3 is CASSERTAGGYTF. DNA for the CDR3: TGTGCCAGCAGTGAACGAACAGCGGGAGGCTACACCTTC.

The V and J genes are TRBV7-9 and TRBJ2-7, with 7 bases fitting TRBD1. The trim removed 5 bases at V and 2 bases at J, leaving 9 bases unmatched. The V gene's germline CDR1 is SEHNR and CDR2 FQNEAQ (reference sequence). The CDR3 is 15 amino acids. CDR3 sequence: CASSPPGGPAYEQYF. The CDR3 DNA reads TGTGCCAGCAGCCCCCCAGGGGGACCTGCCTACGAGCAGTACTTC.

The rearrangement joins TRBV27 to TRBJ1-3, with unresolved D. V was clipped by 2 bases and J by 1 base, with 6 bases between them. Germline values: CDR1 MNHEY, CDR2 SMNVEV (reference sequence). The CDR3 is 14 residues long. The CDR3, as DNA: TGTGCCAGCAGTTTAACCCAGTCTGGAAACACCATATATTTT. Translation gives CASSLTQSGNTIYF.

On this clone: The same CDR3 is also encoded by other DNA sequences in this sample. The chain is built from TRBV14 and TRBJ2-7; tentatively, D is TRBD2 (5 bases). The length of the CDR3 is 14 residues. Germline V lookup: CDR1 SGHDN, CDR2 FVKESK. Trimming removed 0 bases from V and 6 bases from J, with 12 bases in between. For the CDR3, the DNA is TGTGCCAGCAGCCAAGATCGGCCGGGGATCGAGCAGTACTTC. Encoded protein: CASSQDRPGIEQYF. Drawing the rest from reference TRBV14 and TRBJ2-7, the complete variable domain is EAGVTQFPSHSVIEKGQTVTLRCDPISGHDNLYWYRRVMGKEIKFLLHFVKESKQDESGMPNNRFLAERTGGTYSTLKVQPAELEDSGVYFCASSQDRPGIEQYFGPGTRLTVT.

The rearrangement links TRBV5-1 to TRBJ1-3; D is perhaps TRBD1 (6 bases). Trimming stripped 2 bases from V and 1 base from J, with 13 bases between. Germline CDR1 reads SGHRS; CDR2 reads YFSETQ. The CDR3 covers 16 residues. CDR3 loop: CASSLKGGDSGNTIYF. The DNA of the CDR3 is TGCGCCAGCAGCTTAAAAGGGGGTGATTCTGGAAACACCATATATTTT.

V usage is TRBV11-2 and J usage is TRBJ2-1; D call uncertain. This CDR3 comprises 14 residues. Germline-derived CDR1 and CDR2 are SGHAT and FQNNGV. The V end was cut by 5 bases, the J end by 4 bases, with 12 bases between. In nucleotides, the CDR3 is TGTGCCAGCAGCCCTTCGATAGCATACAATGAGCAGTTCTTC. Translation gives CASSPSIAYNEQFF. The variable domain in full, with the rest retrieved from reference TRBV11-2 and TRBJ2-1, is EAGVAQSPRYKIIEKRQSVAFWCNPISGHATLYWYQQILGQGPKLLIQFQNNGVVDDSQLPKDRFSAERLKGVDSTLKIQPAKLEDSAVYLCASSPSIAYNEQFFGPGTRLTVL.

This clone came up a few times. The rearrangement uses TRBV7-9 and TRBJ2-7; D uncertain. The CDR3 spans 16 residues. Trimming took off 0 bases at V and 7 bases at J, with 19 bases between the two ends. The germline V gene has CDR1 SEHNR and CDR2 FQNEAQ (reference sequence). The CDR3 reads CASSLAVGIMVEEQYF. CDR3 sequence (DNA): TGTGCCAGCAGCTTAGCGGTAGGCATTATGGTGGAGGAGCAGTACTTC.

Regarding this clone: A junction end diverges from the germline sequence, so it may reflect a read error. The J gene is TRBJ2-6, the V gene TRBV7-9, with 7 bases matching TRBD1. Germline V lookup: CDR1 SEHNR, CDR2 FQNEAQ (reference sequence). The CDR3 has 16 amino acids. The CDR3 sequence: CSSSLGDRAGANVLTF. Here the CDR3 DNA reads TGTTCCAGCAGCCTAGGCGACAGGGCTGGGGCCAACGTCCTGACTTTC.

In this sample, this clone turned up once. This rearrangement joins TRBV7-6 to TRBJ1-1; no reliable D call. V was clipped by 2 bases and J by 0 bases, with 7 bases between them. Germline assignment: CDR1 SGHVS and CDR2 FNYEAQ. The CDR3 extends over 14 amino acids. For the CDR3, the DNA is TGTGCCAGCAGCTTAAACGGGGTGAACACTGAAGCTTTCTTT. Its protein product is CASSLNGVNTEAFF.

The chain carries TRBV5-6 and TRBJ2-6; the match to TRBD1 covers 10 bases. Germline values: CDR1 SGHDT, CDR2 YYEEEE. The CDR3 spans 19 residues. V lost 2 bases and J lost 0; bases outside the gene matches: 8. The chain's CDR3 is CASSLVRTGGFSGANVLTF. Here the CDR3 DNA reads TGTGCCAGCAGCTTAGTGAGGACAGGGGGGTTCTCTGGGGCCAACGTCCTGACTTTC.

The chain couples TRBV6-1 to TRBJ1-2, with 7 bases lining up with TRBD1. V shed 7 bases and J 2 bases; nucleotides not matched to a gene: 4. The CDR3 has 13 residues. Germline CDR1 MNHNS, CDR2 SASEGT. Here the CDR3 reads CASIRQGNYGYTF. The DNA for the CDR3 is TGTGCCAGCATCCGACAGGGCAACTATGGCTACACCTTC.

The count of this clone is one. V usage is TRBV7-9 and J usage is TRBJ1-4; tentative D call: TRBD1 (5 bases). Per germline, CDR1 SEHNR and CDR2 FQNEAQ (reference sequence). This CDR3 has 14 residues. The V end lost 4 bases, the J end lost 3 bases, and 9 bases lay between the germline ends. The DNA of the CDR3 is TGTGCCAGCAGCTCAGGGAGGGCTAATGAAAAACTGTTTTTT. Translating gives CASSSGRANEKLFF.

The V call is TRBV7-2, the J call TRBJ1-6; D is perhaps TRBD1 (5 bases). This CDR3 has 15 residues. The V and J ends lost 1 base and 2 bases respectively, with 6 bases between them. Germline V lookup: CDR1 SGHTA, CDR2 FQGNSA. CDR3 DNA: TGTGCCAGCAGCTTAGAGGGGACCTATAATTCACCCCTCCACTTT. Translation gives CASSLEGTYNSPLHF.

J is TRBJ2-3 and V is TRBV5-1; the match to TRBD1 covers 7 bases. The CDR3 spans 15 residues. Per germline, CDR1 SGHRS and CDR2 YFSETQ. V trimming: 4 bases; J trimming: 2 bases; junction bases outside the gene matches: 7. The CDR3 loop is CASSLRDRDTDTQYF. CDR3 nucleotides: TGCGCCAGCAGCCTCCGGGACAGAGACACAGATACGCAGTATTTT. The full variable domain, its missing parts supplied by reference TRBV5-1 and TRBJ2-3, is KAGVTQTPRYLIKTRGQQVTLSCSPISGHRSVSWYQQTPGQGLQFLFEYFSETQRNKGNFPGRFSGRQFSNSRSEMNVSTLELGDSALYLCASSLRDRDTDTQYFGPGTRLTVL.

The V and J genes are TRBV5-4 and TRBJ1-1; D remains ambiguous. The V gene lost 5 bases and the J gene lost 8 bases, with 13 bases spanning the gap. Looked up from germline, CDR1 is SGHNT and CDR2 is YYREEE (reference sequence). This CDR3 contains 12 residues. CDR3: CASSYGIEEAFF. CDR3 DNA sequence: TGTGCCAGCAGTTATGGTATTGAGGAAGCTTTCTTT.

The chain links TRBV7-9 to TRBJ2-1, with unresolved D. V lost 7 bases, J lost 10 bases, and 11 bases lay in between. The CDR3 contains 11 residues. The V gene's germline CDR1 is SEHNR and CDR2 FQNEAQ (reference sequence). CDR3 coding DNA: TGTGCCAGCACCACGGCGACAGAGCAGTTCTTC. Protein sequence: CASTTATEQFF.